Sequencing of this T cell receptor (beta chain) was carried out in a study of blood T cell repertoires in COVID-19. The overall study: In each case, the material was cDNA or gDNA derived from T cells, B-cell-depleted T cells, or PBMCs.

Trimming cost V 4 bases and J 3 bases; bases outside gene matches: 2. This CDR3 spans 16 amino acids. CDR1 and CDR2 from the germline V gene are SGHAT and FQNNGV. How the authors handled the data: Reference gene primer amplification in the assay estimated nucleated cell counts. Sequencing used immunoSEQ multiplex PCR; TCRdb keeps in-frame clones, though not all of them. The V and J calls and the clone size are those of that table, but D and trimming were determined from the DNA. This sample has roughly 330,000 clones, with around 90% found just once. This clone was seen only once. This clonotype originated in a man aged 30 to 39 with COVID-19, enrolled during active disease. Sequencing was carried out using peripheral blood. The chain links TRBV11-2 to TRBJ2-3; 15 bases match TRBD2. The CDR3 sequence is CASSSGLAGGTDTQYF. Written as DNA, the CDR3 is TGTGCCAGCAGCTCGGGACTAGCGGGGGGAACAGATACGCAGTATTTT.